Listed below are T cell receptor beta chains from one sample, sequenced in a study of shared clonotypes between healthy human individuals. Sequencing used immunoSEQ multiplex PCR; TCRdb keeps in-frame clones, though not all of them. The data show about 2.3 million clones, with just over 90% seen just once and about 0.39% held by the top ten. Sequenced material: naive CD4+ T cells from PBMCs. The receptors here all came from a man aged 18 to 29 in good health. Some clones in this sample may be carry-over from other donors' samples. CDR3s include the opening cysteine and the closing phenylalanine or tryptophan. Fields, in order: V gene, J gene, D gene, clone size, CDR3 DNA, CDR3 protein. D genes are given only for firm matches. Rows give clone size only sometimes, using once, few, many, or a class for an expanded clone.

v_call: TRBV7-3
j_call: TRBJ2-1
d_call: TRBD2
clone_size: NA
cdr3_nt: TGTGCCAGCAGCTTATTAGCGGGAGTTGGGGAGCAGTTCTTC
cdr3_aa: CASSLLAGVGEQFF

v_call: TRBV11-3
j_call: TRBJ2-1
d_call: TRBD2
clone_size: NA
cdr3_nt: TGTGCCAGCAGCTCCTACTTAGCGGGAGGCTTCCACAATGAGCAGTTCTTC
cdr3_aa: CASSSYLAGGFHNEQFF

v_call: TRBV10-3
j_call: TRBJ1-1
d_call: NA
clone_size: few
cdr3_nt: TGTGCCACGGGGGCTGACACTGAAGCTTTCTTT
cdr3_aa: CATGADTEAFF

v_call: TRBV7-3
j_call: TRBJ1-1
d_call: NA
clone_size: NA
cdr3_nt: TGTGCCAGCAGCTATACTGGTTTAGGGGGTGGTAACACTGAAGCTTTCTTT
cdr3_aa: CASSYTGLGGGNTEAFF

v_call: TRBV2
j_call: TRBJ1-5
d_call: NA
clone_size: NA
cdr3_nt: TGTGCCAGCAGTCCACAGGGCCTCCCCAATCAGCCCCAGCATTTT
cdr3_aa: CASSPQGLPNQPQHF

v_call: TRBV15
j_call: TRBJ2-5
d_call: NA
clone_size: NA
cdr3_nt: TGTGCCACCAGCCCCAGAGGTGGATCCCAAGAGACCCAGTACTTC
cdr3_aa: CATSPRGGSQETQYF

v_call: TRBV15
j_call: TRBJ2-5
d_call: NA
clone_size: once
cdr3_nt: TGTGCCACCAGAAGAGATCGTTCAATAGTGACCCAGTACTTC
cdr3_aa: CATRRDRSIVTQYF

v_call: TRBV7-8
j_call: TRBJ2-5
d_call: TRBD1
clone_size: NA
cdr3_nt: TGTGCCAGCAGCTTAATGGACAGGGGAGGAGAGACCCAGTACTTC
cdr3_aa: CASSLMDRGGETQYF

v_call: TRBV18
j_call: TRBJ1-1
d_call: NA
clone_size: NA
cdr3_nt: TGTGCCAGCTCACCACCTCAAGGGAGGTACGCTGAAGCTTTCTTT
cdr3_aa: CASSPPQGRYAEAFF

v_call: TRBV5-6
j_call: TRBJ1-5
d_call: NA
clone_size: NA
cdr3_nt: TGTGCCAGCAGCTTCGGGAGCAATCAGCCCCAGCATTTT
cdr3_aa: CASSFGSNQPQHF

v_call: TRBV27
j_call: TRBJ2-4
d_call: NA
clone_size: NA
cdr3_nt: TGTGCCAGCATTGTAGGGTTTCTTCAGTACTTC
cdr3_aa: CASIVGFLQYF

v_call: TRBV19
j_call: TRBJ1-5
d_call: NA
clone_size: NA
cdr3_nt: TGTGCCAGTAGTATAAAGGGGGATGGGAATCAGCCCCAGCATTTT
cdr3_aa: CASSIKGDGNQPQHF

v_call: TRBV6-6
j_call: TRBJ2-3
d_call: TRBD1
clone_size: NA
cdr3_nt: TGTGCCAGCAGTGACAGGGCAGGGACAGATACGCAGTATTTT
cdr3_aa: CASSDRAGTDTQYF

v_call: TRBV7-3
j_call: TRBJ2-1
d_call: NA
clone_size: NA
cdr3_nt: TGTGCCAGCAGCTTAATCGGGTGGCCAACTGAGCAGTTCTTC
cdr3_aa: CASSLIGWPTEQFF

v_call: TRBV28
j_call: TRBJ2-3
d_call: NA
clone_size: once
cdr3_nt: TGTGCCAGCAGGATTGGGGGTGGCACAGATACGCAGTATTTT
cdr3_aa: CASRIGGGTDTQYF

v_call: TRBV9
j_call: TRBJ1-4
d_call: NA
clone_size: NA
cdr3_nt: TGTGCCAGCAGCGCTCAGGGAGAAAAACTGTTTTTT
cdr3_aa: CASSAQGEKLFF

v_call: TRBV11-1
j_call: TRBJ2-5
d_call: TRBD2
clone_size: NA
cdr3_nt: TGTGCCAGCAGCCCTGGACTAGCGCAAGAGACCCAGTACTTC
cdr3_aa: CASSPGLAQETQYF

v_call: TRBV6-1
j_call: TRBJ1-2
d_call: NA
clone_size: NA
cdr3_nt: TGTGCCAGCAGTTTAGGGGGCTATGGCTACACCTTC
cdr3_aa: CASSLGGYGYTF

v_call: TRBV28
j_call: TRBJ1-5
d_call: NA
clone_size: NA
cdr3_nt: TGTGCCAGCAGCAAGGGCGTCAATCAGCCCCAGCATTTT
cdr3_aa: CASSKGVNQPQHF

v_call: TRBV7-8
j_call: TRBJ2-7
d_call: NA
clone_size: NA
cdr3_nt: TGTGCCAGCAGCTTGCCACTAGCCGGGAGTTACGAGCAGTACTTC
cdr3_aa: CASSLPLAGSYEQYF

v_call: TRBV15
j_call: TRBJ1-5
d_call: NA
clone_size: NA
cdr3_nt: TGTGCCACCAAGGACAGAAAAGATCAGCCCCAGCATTTT
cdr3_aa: CATKDRKDQPQHF

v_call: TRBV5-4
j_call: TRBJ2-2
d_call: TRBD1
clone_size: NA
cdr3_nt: TGTGCCAGCAGCACAGGACAGGGGGCGTCCGGGGAGCTGTTTTTT
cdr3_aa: CASSTGQGASGELFF

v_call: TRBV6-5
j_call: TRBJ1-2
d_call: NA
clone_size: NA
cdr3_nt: TGTGCCAGCAGTTACTCAGTGTCAGGGTTCGGTGGCTACACCTTC
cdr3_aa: CASSYSVSGFGGYTF

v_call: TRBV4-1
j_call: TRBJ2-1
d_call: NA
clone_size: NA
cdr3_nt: TGCGCCAGCAGCCCCTTCGGGGACGGTTCCTACAATGAGCAGTTCTTC
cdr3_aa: CASSPFGDGSYNEQFF

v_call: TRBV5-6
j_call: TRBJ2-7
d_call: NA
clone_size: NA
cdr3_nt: TGTGCCAGCAGCCCGGGGGGACAACTGGTCTCCTACGAGCAGTACTTC
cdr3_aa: CASSPGGQLVSYEQYF

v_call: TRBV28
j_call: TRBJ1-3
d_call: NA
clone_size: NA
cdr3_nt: TGTGCCAGCAGTGGGAACTCTGGAAACACCATATATTTT
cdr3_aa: CASSGNSGNTIYF

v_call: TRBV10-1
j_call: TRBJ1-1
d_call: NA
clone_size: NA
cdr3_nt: TGCGCCAGCAGTGACCTGGGGAATGGTGAAGCTTTCTTT
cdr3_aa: CASSDLGNGEAFF

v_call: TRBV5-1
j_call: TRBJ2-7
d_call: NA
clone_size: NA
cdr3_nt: TGCGCCAGCAGCTTGATTGGTCCGTCCTACGAGCAGTACTTC
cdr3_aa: CASSLIGPSYEQYF

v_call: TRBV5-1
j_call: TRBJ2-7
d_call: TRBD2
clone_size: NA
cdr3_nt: TGCGCCAGCAGCTTACCGACTAGCGGGGGGTACGAGCAGTACTTC
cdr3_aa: CASSLPTSGGYEQYF

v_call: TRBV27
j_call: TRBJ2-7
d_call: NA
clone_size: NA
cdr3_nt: TGTGCCAGCAGTCCCCTCGGGGGGCCAGGGTACGAGCAGTACTTC
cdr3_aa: CASSPLGGPGYEQYF

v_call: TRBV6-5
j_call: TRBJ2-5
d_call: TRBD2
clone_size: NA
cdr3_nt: TGTGCCAGCTCGAACCCGGGGGGGGAGGACCAGTACTTC
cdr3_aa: CASSNPGGEDQYF

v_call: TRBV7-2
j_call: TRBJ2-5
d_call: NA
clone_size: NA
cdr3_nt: TGTGCCAGCAGCCCGAACAGGGTTGTGGAGACCCAGTACTTC
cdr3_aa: CASSPNRVVETQYF

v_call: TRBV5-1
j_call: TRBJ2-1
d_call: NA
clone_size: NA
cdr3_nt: TGCGCCAGCAGCTTGGAACCCTCCCCCGAGCAGTTCTTC
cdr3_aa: CASSLEPSPEQFF

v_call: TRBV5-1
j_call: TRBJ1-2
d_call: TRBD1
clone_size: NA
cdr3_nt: TGCGCCAGCAGCTCGACAGGGGTAGATGGCTACACCTTC
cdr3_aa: CASSSTGVDGYTF

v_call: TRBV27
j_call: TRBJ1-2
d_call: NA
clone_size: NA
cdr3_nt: TGTGCCAGCAGTCCGGGCACAGGCAACTATGGCTACACCTTC
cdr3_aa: CASSPGTGNYGYTF

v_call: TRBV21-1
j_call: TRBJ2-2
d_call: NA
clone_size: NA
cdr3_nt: TGTGCCAGCAGCAAAGTATGGGATGTAGAGAACACCGGGGAGCTGTTTTTT
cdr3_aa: CASSKVWDVENTGELFF

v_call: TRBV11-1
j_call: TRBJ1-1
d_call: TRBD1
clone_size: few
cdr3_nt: TGTGCCACAGGACAGGGGGGCACTGAAGCTTTCTTT
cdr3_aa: CATGQGGTEAFF

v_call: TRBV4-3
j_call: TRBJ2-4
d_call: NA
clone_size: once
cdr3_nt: TGCGCCAGCAGCCAAGAAAGAGGAGCTAGCATTCAGTACTTC
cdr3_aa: CASSQERGASIQYF

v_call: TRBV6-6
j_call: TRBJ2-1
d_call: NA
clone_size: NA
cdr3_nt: TGTGCCAGCAGTGCATTAGCGAGCTCCTACAATGAGCAGTTCTTC
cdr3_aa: CASSALASSYNEQFF

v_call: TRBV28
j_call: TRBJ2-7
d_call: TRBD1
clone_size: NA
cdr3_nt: TGTGCCAGCAGAACCGGGACAGGGACTTCCTACGAGCAGTACTTC
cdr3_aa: CASRTGTGTSYEQYF

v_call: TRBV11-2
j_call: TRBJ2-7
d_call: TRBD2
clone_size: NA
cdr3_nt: TGTGCCAGCAGGAGAGGTCTAGCGGGCGAGCAGTACTTC
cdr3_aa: CASRRGLAGEQYF

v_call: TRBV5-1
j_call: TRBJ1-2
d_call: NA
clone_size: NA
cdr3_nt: TGCGCCAGCAGCTCATTGCAGGGGCCGGTTAACTATGGCTACACCTTC
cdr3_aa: CASSSLQGPVNYGYTF

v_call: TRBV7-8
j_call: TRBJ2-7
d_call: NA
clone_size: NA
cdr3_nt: TGTGCCAGCAGCTTAGCCCCGGGACGGAGAGTCTACGAGCAGTACTTC
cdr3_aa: CASSLAPGRRVYEQYF

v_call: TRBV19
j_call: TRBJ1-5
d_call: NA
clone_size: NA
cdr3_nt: TGTGCCAGTAGTAAGCCGACAGTTAACAATCAGCCCCAGCATTTT
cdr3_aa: CASSKPTVNNQPQHF

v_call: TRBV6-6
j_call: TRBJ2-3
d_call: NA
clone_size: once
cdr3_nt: TGTGCCAGCAGTTACTCCTCAGCGCTCACAGATACGCAGTATTTT
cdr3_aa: CASSYSSALTDTQYF